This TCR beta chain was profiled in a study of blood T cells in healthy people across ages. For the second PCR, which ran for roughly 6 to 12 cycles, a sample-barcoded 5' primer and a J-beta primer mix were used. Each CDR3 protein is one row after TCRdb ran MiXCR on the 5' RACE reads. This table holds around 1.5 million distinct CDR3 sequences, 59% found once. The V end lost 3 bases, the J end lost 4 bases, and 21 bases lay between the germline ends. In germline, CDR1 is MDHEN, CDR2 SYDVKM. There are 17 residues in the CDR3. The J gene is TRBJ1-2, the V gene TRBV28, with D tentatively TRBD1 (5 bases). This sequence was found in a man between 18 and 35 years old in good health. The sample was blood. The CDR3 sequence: CASSFPPQRRAPYGYTF. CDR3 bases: TGTGCCAGCAGTTTCCCACCCCAGCGCAGGGCACCCTATGGCTACACCTTC.